The sequence of this T cell receptor beta chain was determined in a study of blood T cell repertoires in COVID-19. The overall study: Acute and convalescent COVID-19 specimens originated in the United States, Italy and Spain. PBMCs, B-cell-depleted T cells, or T cells were the source of the cDNA or gDNA that made up the material.

The CDR3 contains 13 residues. The V gene's germline CDR1 is MNHEY and CDR2 SVGAGI. Between the trimmed V and J ends, which lost 0 bases and 5 bases, there was a span of 7 bases. Authors' processing steps: Reference gene primer amplification yielded estimated nucleated cell counts. Using immunoSEQ multiplex PCR, the repertoire was profiled, and TCRdb retains in-frame clones only, with some absent. V, J and clone size reflect that table, while D and trimming were determined from the DNA. Of some 80,000 clones in the sample, around 88% were seen once. The source of this sequence is a woman at least 80 years old with active or convalescent COVID-19. What was sequenced was peripheral blood. This chain joins TRBV6-5 and TRBJ1-2; D call uncertain. The CDR3 coding sequence is TGTGCCAGCAGTTACTCTCCAACTTATGGCTACACCTTC. It is translated as CASSYSPTYGYTF.